The rows below give T cell receptor beta chains drawn from one sample of a study of T-cell reconstitution after alpha-beta-depleted transplantation in children. MiXCR was run by TCRdb on the PCR reads, yielding one entry per CDR3 protein. This table holds about 610,000 distinct CDR3 sequences, over 9.5% found once. Source: PBMCs from the stem cell graft donor, taken from the stem cell graft. These receptors all come from a human donor who donated a stem cell graft to a child with acute myeloid leukemia. Each CDR3 is given with its conserved first and last residue. Fields, in order: D gene, V gene, J gene, clone size, CDR3 protein, CDR3 DNA. D genes are given only for firm matches. Rows give clone size only sometimes, using once, few, many, or a class for an expanded clone.

>TRBD1|TRBV7-8|TRBJ1-1|-
CASSRQDRGLEAFF
TGTGCCAGCAGCCGTCAGGACAGGGGACTTGAAGCTTTCTTT
>-|TRBV7-8|TRBJ2-2|-
CASTFSPNTGELFF
TGTGCCAGCACCTTTAGCCCCAACACCGGGGAGCTGTTTTTT
>TRBD2|TRBV6-4|TRBJ2-1|few
CASSDSNPLTGGNNEQFF
TGTGCCAGCAGTGACTCGAATCCCTTGACGGGAGGGAACAATGAGCAGTTCTTC
>-|TRBV5-6|TRBJ1-1|few
CASSPTAVGGAFF
TGTGCCAGCAGTCCCACCGCGGTGGGGGGAGCTTTCTTT
>-|TRBV6-1|TRBJ2-5|few
CASSTGWGGSETQYF
TGTGCCAGCAGTACCGGGTGGGGTGGGTCAGAGACCCAGTACTTC
>TRBD2|TRBV7-8|TRBJ2-1|few
CASSLEGLADNEQFF
TGTGCCAGCAGCTTAGAGGGACTAGCGGACAATGAGCAGTTCTTC
>-|TRBV20-1|TRBJ1-1|few
CSARDQPTEAFF
TGCAGTGCTAGAGACCAGCCCACTGAAGCTTTCTTT
>-|TRBV5-1|TRBJ1-1|-
CASSPTAGIGTEAFF
TGCGCCAGCAGCCCGACCGCGGGAATCGGCACTGAAGCTTTCTTT
>-|TRBV6-2/TRBV6-3|TRBJ2-1|many
CASSYSITLSSYNEQFF
TGTGCCAGCAGTTACTCGATCACTTTGAGCTCCTACAATGAGCAGTTCTTC
>-|TRBV5-5|TRBJ2-7|-
CASSLGRTYYEQYF
TGTGCCAGCAGCTTGGGGCGGACTTACTACGAGCAGTACTTC
>TRBD2|TRBV14|TRBJ2-3|-
CASSRQLAETDTQYF
TGTGCCAGCAGCCGGCAGCTAGCGGAAACAGATACGCAGTATTTT
>TRBD2|TRBV6-2/TRBV6-3|TRBJ2-3|few
CASSYKSRGVGSGATDTQYF
TGTGCCAGCAGTTATAAGTCGCGGGGGGTCGGCTCTGGGGCCACAGATACGCAGTATTTT
>-|TRBV2|TRBJ2-5|many
CASSEEISTSSWDF
TGTGCCAGCAGTGAAGAAATTAGTACCAGCTCCTGGGACTTC
>-|TRBV9|TRBJ2-3|few
CASSVGSGAYTDTQYF
TGTGCCAGCAGCGTAGGGTCGGGAGCTTACACAGATACGCAGTATTTT
>TRBD2|TRBV11-2|TRBJ2-5|-
CASSLIAGGLAEETQYF
TGTGCCAGCAGCTTAATTGCTGGGGGACTAGCCGAAGAGACCCAGTACTTC
>-|TRBV7-3|TRBJ2-2|-
CASTLGDNTGELFF
TGTGCCAGCACCTTGGGGGACAACACCGGGGAGCTGTTTTTT
>-|TRBV20-1|TRBJ2-4|-
CSANQVDLAKNIQYF
TGCAGTGCAAATCAGGTGGATTTAGCCAAAAACATTCAGTACTTC
>TRBD1|TRBV15|TRBJ2-4|-
CATSTPGQGLAKNIQYF
TGTGCCACCAGCACTCCGGGACAGGGCCTAGCCAAAAACATTCAGTACTTC